The T cell receptor beta chain described here comes from a study of blood T cells in healthy people across ages. Germline CDR1 and CDR2: SGHRS and YFSETQ. The CDR3 is 14 amino acids. Trimming removed 5 bases from V and 0 bases from J, with 11 bases in between. A J-beta primer mix and a sample-barcoded 5' primer were used in a second PCR of roughly 7 to 12 cycles. A 12-random-nucleotide template-switch adaptor tagged each cDNA molecule. MiXCR, applied by TCRdb to the 5' RACE reads, yields one record per CDR3 protein. The profile shows around 900,000 distinct CDR3 sequences, 29% of them singletons. There were healthy Caucasian individuals from Russia, aged roughly 6 to 95, serving as donors. They isolated at least 6 million PBMCs from each sample. A note on this clonotype: The antigen is undetermined.

Study-wide results and caveats: Per million T cells, TCR beta diversity dropped roughly linearly as age increased.

The V and J genes are TRBV5-1 and TRBJ1-1; D not resolved. The sample was blood. The TCR comes from a woman aged 80 or older in good health. CDR3 in DNA: TGCGCCAGCAGGGTAACGGAGCTGAACACTGAAGCTTTCTTT. It yields the protein CASRVTELNTEAFF.